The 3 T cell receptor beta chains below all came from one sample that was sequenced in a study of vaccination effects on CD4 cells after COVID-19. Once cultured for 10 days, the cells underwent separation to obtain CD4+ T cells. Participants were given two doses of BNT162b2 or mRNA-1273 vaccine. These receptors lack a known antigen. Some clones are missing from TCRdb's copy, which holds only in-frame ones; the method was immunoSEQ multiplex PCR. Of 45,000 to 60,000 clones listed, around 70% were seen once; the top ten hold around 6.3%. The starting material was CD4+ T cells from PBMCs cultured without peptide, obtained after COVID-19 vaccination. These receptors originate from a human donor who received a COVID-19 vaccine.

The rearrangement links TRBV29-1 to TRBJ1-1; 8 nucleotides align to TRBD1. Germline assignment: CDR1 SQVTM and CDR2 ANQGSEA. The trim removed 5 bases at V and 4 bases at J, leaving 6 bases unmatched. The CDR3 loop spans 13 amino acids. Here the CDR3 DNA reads TGCAGCGTTTCCCGGGACAGGAGCACTGAAGCTTTCTTT. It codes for CSVSRDRSTEAFF.

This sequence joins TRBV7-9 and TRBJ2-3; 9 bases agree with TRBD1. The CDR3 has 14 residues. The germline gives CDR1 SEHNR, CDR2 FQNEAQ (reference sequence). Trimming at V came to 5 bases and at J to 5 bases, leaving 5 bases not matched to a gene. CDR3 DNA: TGTGCCAGCAGCCCGGGACAGGGAGGAGATACGCAGTATTTT. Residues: CASSPGQGGDTQYF.

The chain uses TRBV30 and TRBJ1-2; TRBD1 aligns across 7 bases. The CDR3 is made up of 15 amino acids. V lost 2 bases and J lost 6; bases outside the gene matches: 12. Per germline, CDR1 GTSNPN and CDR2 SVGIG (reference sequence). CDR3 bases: TGTGCCTGGAGTATCAGCCTTAGACAGGGTAATGGCTACACCTTC. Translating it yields CAWSISLRQGNGYTF.